These T cell receptor beta chains were read from a single sample in a study of blood T cell repertoires in COVID-19. Sequencing was performed with immunoSEQ multiplex PCR; in TCRdb, only in-frame clones are kept and a portion is missing. The repertoire holds tens of thousands of clones, with about 90% as singletons. Sequenced sample: peripheral blood. Every receptor here comes from an elderly man with active or convalescent COVID-19. Each CDR3 is given with its conserved first and last residue. The order of the fields is V gene, D gene, clone size, J gene, CDR3 protein, CDR3 DNA. D genes are given only for firm matches. Size tells how often a clone was seen (once, few, many) or the class of an expanded clone, and some rows leave it out.

V gene: TRBV7-8
D gene: .
clone size: .
J gene: TRBJ2-7
CDR3 protein: CASSPSSYEQYF
CDR3 DNA: TGTGCCAGCAGCCCCAGCTCCTACGAGCAGTACTTC

V gene: TRBV27
D gene: TRBD1
clone size: few
J gene: TRBJ1-1
CDR3 protein: CASFFDRGNTEAFF
CDR3 DNA: TGTGCCAGCTTTTTTGACAGGGGGAACACTGAAGCTTTCTTT

V gene: TRBV7-2
D gene: .
clone size: .
J gene: TRBJ2-5
CDR3 protein: CASSFGGRETQYF
CDR3 DNA: TGTGCCAGCAGCTTTGGGGGGAGAGAGACCCAGTACTTC

V gene: TRBV7-3
D gene: .
clone size: .
J gene: TRBJ1-3
CDR3 protein: CASSPQAGYGSGNTIYF
CDR3 DNA: TGTGCCAGCAGTCCACAAGCGGGGTACGGCTCTGGAAACACCATATATTTT

V gene: TRBV10-3
D gene: TRBD1
clone size: .
J gene: TRBJ2-1
CDR3 protein: CAISIQPRTGYYNEQFF
CDR3 DNA: TGTGCCATCAGCATACAACCGAGGACAGGGTACTACAATGAGCAGTTCTTC

V gene: TRBV29-1
D gene: .
clone size: .
J gene: TRBJ2-2
CDR3 protein: CSGGTGNTGELFF
CDR3 DNA: TGCAGCGGGGGGACTGGAAACACCGGGGAGCTGTTTTTT

V gene: TRBV10-3
D gene: .
clone size: .
J gene: TRBJ1-2
CDR3 protein: CAISPTGGTANYGYTF
CDR3 DNA: TGTGCCATCAGCCCGACAGGAGGAACCGCTAACTATGGCTACACCTTC

V gene: TRBV28
D gene: .
clone size: .
J gene: TRBJ1-2
CDR3 protein: CASSRQENYGYTF
CDR3 DNA: TGTGCCAGCAGTAGACAGGAGAACTATGGCTACACCTTC

V gene: TRBV3-1/TRBV3-2
D gene: .
clone size: .
J gene: TRBJ1-5
CDR3 protein: CASSRANQPQHF
CDR3 DNA: TGTGCCAGCAGCCGGGCCAATCAGCCCCAGCATTTT

V gene: TRBV19
D gene: TRBD1
clone size: .
J gene: TRBJ1-6
CDR3 protein: CASSIDPTGVNSPLHF
CDR3 DNA: TGTGCCAGTAGTATAGATCCAACAGGGGTTAATTCACCCCTCCACTTT

V gene: TRBV9
D gene: TRBD2
clone size: .
J gene: TRBJ2-3
CDR3 protein: CASSVGLAVTDTQYF
CDR3 DNA: TGTGCCAGCAGCGTGGGACTAGCGGTCACAGATACGCAGTATTTT

V gene: TRBV28
D gene: TRBD1
clone size: .
J gene: TRBJ1-1
CDR3 protein: CASSLFGTGGVGTEAFF
CDR3 DNA: TGTGCCAGCAGTTTATTCGGGACAGGGGGCGTCGGCACTGAAGCTTTCTTT

V gene: TRBV7-2
D gene: TRBD1
clone size: few
J gene: TRBJ2-1
CDR3 protein: CASSFTGTGNNEQFF
CDR3 DNA: TGTGCCAGCAGTTTCACCGGGACAGGGAACAATGAGCAGTTCTTC

V gene: TRBV18
D gene: .
clone size: .
J gene: TRBJ1-1
CDR3 protein: CASSVGTGNTEAFF
CDR3 DNA: TGTGCCAGCTCTGTAGGCACGGGGAACACTGAAGCTTTCTTT

V gene: TRBV5-8
D gene: .
clone size: .
J gene: TRBJ1-5
CDR3 protein: CASSPRDQPQHF
CDR3 DNA: TGTGCCAGCAGCCCTCGGGATCAGCCCCAGCATTTT

V gene: TRBV3-1/TRBV3-2
D gene: .
clone size: once
J gene: TRBJ2-6
CDR3 protein: CASSQGGAGANVLTF
CDR3 DNA: TGTGCCAGCAGCCAGGGGGGAGCTGGGGCCAACGTCCTGACTTTC

V gene: TRBV7-2
D gene: TRBD1
clone size: .
J gene: TRBJ1-6
CDR3 protein: CASSRTGGRSPLHF
CDR3 DNA: TGTGCCAGCAGCCGGACAGGGGGCAGGTCACCCCTCCACTTT

V gene: TRBV23-1
D gene: TRBD1
clone size: once
J gene: TRBJ2-7
CDR3 protein: CASSKPNGQGSSYEQYF
CDR3 DNA: TGCGCCAGCAGTAAACCCAACGGACAGGGGAGCTCCTACGAGCAGTACTTC

V gene: TRBV7-6
D gene: .
clone size: .
J gene: TRBJ2-7
CDR3 protein: CASSLVERPYEQYF
CDR3 DNA: TGTGCCAGCAGCTTAGTCGAGCGTCCCTACGAGCAGTACTTC

V gene: TRBV5-8
D gene: TRBD1
clone size: .
J gene: TRBJ2-3
CDR3 protein: CASSTGTGGWEDTQYF
CDR3 DNA: TGTGCCAGCAGCACCGGGACAGGGGGCTGGGAAGATACGCAGTATTTT

V gene: TRBV9
D gene: .
clone size: once
J gene: TRBJ2-3
CDR3 protein: CASSEGGLSTDTQYF
CDR3 DNA: TGTGCCAGCAGCGAGGGGGGGCTGAGCACAGATACGCAGTATTTT

V gene: TRBV4-2
D gene: TRBD2
clone size: .
J gene: TRBJ2-7
CDR3 protein: CASRRELAGGHYEQYF
CDR3 DNA: TGTGCCAGCAGGCGAGAGTTAGCGGGAGGCCACTACGAGCAGTACTTC

V gene: TRBV7-2
D gene: .
clone size: .
J gene: TRBJ2-7
CDR3 protein: CASSPGGEQYF
CDR3 DNA: TGTGCCAGCAGCCCCGGTGGCGAGCAGTACTTC

V gene: TRBV5-1
D gene: TRBD1
clone size: .
J gene: TRBJ2-5
CDR3 protein: CASSAQTGAETQYF
CDR3 DNA: TGCGCCAGCAGCGCGCAGACAGGGGCGGAGACCCAGTACTTC

V gene: TRBV5-5
D gene: TRBD1
clone size: .
J gene: TRBJ1-4
CDR3 protein: CASSSRQGLYMTTNEKLFF
CDR3 DNA: TGTGCCAGCAGCTCCCGACAGGGCCTATACATGACAACTAATGAAAAACTGTTTTTT

V gene: TRBV21-1
D gene: .
clone size: .
J gene: TRBJ1-1
CDR3 protein: CASSPRGVNTEAFF
CDR3 DNA: TGTGCCAGCAGCCCCCGGGGGGTGAACACTGAAGCTTTCTTT

V gene: TRBV7-3
D gene: TRBD1
clone size: .
J gene: TRBJ1-3
CDR3 protein: CASSPGQGASGNTIYF
CDR3 DNA: TGTGCCAGCAGCCCGGGACAGGGGGCGAGTGGAAACACCATATATTTT

V gene: TRBV28
D gene: TRBD2
clone size: .
J gene: TRBJ2-7
CDR3 protein: CASIPSGRVRTHEQYF
CDR3 DNA: TGTGCCAGCATCCCTAGCGGGAGAGTGCGAACCCACGAGCAGTACTTC

V gene: TRBV11-3
D gene: .
clone size: .
J gene: TRBJ1-1
CDR3 protein: CASGSQSDTEAFF
CDR3 DNA: TGTGCCAGTGGCAGTCAGTCTGACACTGAAGCTTTCTTT

V gene: TRBV11-1
D gene: .
clone size: .
J gene: TRBJ1-2
CDR3 protein: CASSLSTGYGYTF
CDR3 DNA: TGTGCCAGCAGCTTATCGACAGGCTATGGCTACACCTTC

V gene: TRBV7-8
D gene: .
clone size: few
J gene: TRBJ1-1
CDR3 protein: CASSRTDGTEAFF
CDR3 DNA: TGTGCCAGTAGCAGGACAGACGGCACTGAAGCTTTCTTT

V gene: TRBV5-1
D gene: .
clone size: .
J gene: TRBJ2-5
CDR3 protein: CASSLGGPGETQYF
CDR3 DNA: TGCGCCAGCAGCTTGGGAGGGCCTGGAGAGACCCAGTACTTC

V gene: TRBV12-3/TRBV12-4
D gene: .
clone size: few
J gene: TRBJ1-5
CDR3 protein: CASSFSGDQPQHF
CDR3 DNA: TGTGCCAGCAGTTTTTCGGGGGATCAGCCCCAGCATTTT

V gene: TRBV28
D gene: TRBD1
clone size: .
J gene: TRBJ2-7
CDR3 protein: CASNRDRVTYEQYF
CDR3 DNA: TGTGCCAGCAACCGGGACAGAGTTACCTACGAGCAGTACTTC

V gene: TRBV11-2
D gene: TRBD2
clone size: .
J gene: TRBJ2-7
CDR3 protein: CASSFGVAGTYEQYF
CDR3 DNA: TGTGCCAGCAGCTTTGGGGTAGCGGGCACATACGAGCAGTACTTC

V gene: TRBV4-2
D gene: TRBD2
clone size: once
J gene: TRBJ2-7
CDR3 protein: CASSQDGGSGGYEQYF
CDR3 DNA: TGTGCCAGCAGCCAAGATGGGGGTAGCGGGGGCTACGAGCAGTACTTC

V gene: TRBV7-2
D gene: .
clone size: .
J gene: TRBJ2-7
CDR3 protein: CASSLAGSPYEQYF
CDR3 DNA: TGTGCCAGCAGCTTAGCCGGGTCCCCCTACGAGCAGTACTTC

V gene: TRBV23-1
D gene: TRBD1
clone size: .
J gene: TRBJ2-7
CDR3 protein: CASSQSYVVGRTGGWEQYF
CDR3 DNA: TGCGCCAGCAGTCAATCGTACGTCGTCGGGCGGACAGGGGGTTGGGAGCAGTACTTC

V gene: TRBV6-2/TRBV6-3
D gene: TRBD1
clone size: .
J gene: TRBJ2-5
CDR3 protein: CASSIGQGYETQYF
CDR3 DNA: TGTGCCAGCAGTATAGGACAGGGGTACGAGACCCAGTACTTC

V gene: TRBV7-2
D gene: TRBD1
clone size: .
J gene: TRBJ2-3
CDR3 protein: CASSLAGGTDTQYF
CDR3 DNA: TGTGCCAGCAGCCTCGCAGGGGGAACAGATACGCAGTATTTT

V gene: TRBV19
D gene: TRBD1
clone size: .
J gene: TRBJ1-4
CDR3 protein: CASSDDRGGEKLFF
CDR3 DNA: TGTGCCAGTAGTGATGACAGGGGAGGTGAAAAACTGTTTTTT

V gene: TRBV2
D gene: TRBD1
clone size: .
J gene: TRBJ2-7
CDR3 protein: CASLKDRVNHEQYF
CDR3 DNA: TGTGCCAGCCTAAAAGACAGGGTTAATCACGAGCAGTACTTC

V gene: TRBV5-6
D gene: TRBD1
clone size: .
J gene: TRBJ1-1
CDR3 protein: CASSLGTGGQNTEAFF
CDR3 DNA: TGTGCCAGCAGCTTGGGGACAGGGGGTCAGAACACTGAAGCTTTCTTT

V gene: TRBV5-1
D gene: .
clone size: .
J gene: TRBJ2-6
CDR3 protein: CASSLGDLSGANVLTF
CDR3 DNA: TGCGCCAGCAGCTTGGGAGATCTCTCTGGGGCCAACGTCCTGACTTTC

V gene: TRBV6-5
D gene: TRBD1
clone size: .
J gene: TRBJ1-4
CDR3 protein: CASTGATGGNEKLFF
CDR3 DNA: TGTGCCAGCACCGGGGCGACAGGGGGAAATGAAAAACTGTTTTTT

V gene: TRBV9
D gene: .
clone size: .
J gene: TRBJ2-7
CDR3 protein: CASSVCPRGLRNSYEQYF
CDR3 DNA: TGTGCCAGCAGCGTTTGTCCGCGGGGTCTTAGGAACTCCTACGAGCAGTACTTC

V gene: TRBV5-1
D gene: TRBD1
clone size: once
J gene: TRBJ2-7
CDR3 protein: CASSLGRTGLYEQYF
CDR3 DNA: TGCGCCAGCAGCTTGGGCCGGACAGGGCTATACGAGCAGTACTTC

V gene: TRBV7-2
D gene: .
clone size: .
J gene: TRBJ1-4
CDR3 protein: CASSLDGQRELFF
CDR3 DNA: TGTGCCAGCAGCTTGGACGGACAGAGGGAACTGTTTTTT

V gene: TRBV11-2
D gene: TRBD1
clone size: .
J gene: TRBJ1-2
CDR3 protein: CASSVGTGANYGYTF
CDR3 DNA: TGTGCCAGCAGCGTCGGGACAGGAGCTAACTATGGCTACACCTTC

V gene: TRBV28
D gene: .
clone size: few
J gene: TRBJ1-1
CDR3 protein: CASMGPMNTEAFF
CDR3 DNA: TGTGCCAGCATGGGGCCGATGAACACTGAAGCTTTCTTT